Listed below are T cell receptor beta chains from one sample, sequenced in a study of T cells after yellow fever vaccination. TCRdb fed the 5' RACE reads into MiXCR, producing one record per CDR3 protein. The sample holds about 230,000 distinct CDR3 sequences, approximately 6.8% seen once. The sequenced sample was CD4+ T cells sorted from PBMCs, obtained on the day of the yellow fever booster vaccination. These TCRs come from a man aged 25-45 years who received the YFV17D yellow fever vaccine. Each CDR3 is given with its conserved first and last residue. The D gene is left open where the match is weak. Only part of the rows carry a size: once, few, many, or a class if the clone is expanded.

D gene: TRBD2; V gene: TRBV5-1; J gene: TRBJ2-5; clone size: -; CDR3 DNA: TGCGCCAGCAGCTCCGTGCCGGGAGCGGGGGGGACCCAGTACTTC; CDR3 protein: CASSSVPGAGGTQYF
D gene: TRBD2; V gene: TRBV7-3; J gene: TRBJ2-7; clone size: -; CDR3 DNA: TGTGCCAGCAGCTTAAACCCGGGAGGAGGCTACGAGCAGTACTTC; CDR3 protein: CASSLNPGGGYEQYF
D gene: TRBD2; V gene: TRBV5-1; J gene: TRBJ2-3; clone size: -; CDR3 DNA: TGCGCCAGCAGCTTGAGGACTAGCGGTTCTAGCACAGATACGCAGTATTTT; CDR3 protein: CASSLRTSGSSTDTQYF
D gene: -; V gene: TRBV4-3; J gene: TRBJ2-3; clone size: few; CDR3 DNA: TGCGCCAGCAGCCGACAGGGCGGGAGTTTCACAGATACGCAGTATTTT; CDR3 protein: CASSRQGGSFTDTQYF
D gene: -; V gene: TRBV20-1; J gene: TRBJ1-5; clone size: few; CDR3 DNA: TGCAGTGCTAGAGATTCCAGGGGACACAATCAGCCCCAGCATTTT; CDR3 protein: CSARDSRGHNQPQHF
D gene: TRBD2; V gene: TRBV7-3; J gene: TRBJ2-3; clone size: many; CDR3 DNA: TGTGCCAGCAGCTTAAGCGCTAGCGGGATCGTCACAGATACGCAGTATTTT; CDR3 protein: CASSLSASGIVTDTQYF
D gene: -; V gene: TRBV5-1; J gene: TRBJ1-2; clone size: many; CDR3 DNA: TGCGCCAGCAGCTTTGAGAACTATGGCTACACCTTC; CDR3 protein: CASSFENYGYTF
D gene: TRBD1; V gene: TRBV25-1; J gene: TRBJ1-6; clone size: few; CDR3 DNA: TGTGCCAGCAGTGCCGGGACAGGGGGTTCACCCCTCCACTTT; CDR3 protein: CASSAGTGGSPLHF
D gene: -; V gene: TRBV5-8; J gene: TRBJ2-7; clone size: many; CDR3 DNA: TGTGCCAGCAGCTTGGGAGTAGATTACGAGCAGTACTTC; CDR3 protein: CASSLGVDYEQYF
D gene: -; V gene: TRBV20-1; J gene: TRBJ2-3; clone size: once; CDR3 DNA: TGCAGTGCGAGGCCTGGAGCAGATACGCAGTATTTT; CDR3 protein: CSARPGADTQYF
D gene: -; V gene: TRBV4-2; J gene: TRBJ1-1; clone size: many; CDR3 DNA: TGTGCCAGCAGCTCAGACAGAGGAAATACTGAAGCTTTCTTT; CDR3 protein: CASSSDRGNTEAFF
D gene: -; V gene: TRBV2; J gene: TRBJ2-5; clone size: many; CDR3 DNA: TGTGCCAGCAGTGGCCCCCGTGAGACCCAGTACTTC; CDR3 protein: CASSGPRETQYF
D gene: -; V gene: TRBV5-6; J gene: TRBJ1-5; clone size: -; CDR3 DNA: TGTGCCAGCAGCTTGCGGGATCAGCCCCAGCATTTT; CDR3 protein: CASSLRDQPQHF
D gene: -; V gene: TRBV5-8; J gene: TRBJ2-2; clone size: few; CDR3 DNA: TGTGCCAGCAGCTTGGGGGTCTTCGGGGGTGAAACCGGGGAGCTGTTTTTT; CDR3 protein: CASSLGVFGGETGELFF
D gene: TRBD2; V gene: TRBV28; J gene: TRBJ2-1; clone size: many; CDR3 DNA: TGTGCCAGCAGGGGTGGCGGGAGCTACAATGAGCAGTTCTTC; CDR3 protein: CASRGGGSYNEQFF
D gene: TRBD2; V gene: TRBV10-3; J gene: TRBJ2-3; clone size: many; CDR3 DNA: TGTGCCATCGGGGAGCGGGAGGGCCTAAATACGCAGTATTTT; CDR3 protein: CAIGEREGLNTQYF
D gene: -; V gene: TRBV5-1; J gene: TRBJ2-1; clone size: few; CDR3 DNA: TGCGCCAGCAGCTTCGACCCCCCCTACAATGAGCAGTTCTTC; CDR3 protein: CASSFDPPYNEQFF